This TCR beta chain was captured in a study of T cells in women clearing cervical HPV infection. Across the whole study: HLA type stays a possible confounder, typing being limited.

Profiling relied on immunoSEQ multiplex PCR, and the TCRdb table lists in-frame clones only, not all of them. The table for this sample gives tens of thousands of clones. The source of this sequence is a woman between 18 and 70 years old with a cervical HPV16 infection that either progressed to CIN3+ or cleared (not recorded which). Sequenced: blood buffy coat.

CDR3: CAISAPNQPQHF. CDR3 DNA, as far as it was read: TGTGCCATCAGTGCTCCCAATCAGCCC. The gene calls are TRBV10-3 and TRBJ1-5; D not resolved. From the germline J gene comes the end of the CDR3, since the read stops 3 residues before it. Germline values: CDR1 ENHRY, CDR2 SYGVKD. The V gene lost 4 bases and the J gene lost 3 bases, with 4 bases spanning the gap. The CDR3 is 12 residues long.